The 22 T cell receptor beta chains below come from one sample, sequenced in a study of control samples from healthy donors and cancer patients. TCRdb's table, derived via immunoSEQ multiplex PCR, lists solely in-frame clones and lacks some. Here the sample spans 150,000 to 200,000 clones, around 90% being singletons. The sequencing input was blood. These receptors came from a woman in her forties in good health.

V is TRBV19 and J is TRBJ1-5; tentative D call: TRBD1 (6 bases). Germline loops: CDR1 LNHDA, CDR2 SQIVND (reference sequence). The V gene lost 3 bases and the J gene lost 7 bases, with 16 bases spanning the gap. The CDR3 sequence is 15 residues long. The CDR3 DNA is TGTGCCAGTAGTATGCAGGCGGGGGCAGGACAGCCCCAGCATTTT. Protein product: CASSMQAGAGQPQHF. The full variable domain, its missing parts supplied by reference TRBV19 and TRBJ1-5, is DGGITQSPKYLFRKEGQNVTLSCEQNLNHDAMYWYRQDPGQGLRLIYYSQIVNDFQKGDIAEGYSVSREKKESFPLTVTSAQKNPTAFYLCASSMQAGAGQPQHFGDGTRLSIL.

The chain carries TRBV15 and TRBJ2-3; 9 bases fit TRBD2. Looked up from germline, CDR1 is LNHNV and CDR2 is YYDKDF (reference sequence). Unmatched junction bases numbered 7, after V lost 0 bases and J lost 0 bases. This CDR3 is 18 amino acids long. The CDR3 reads CATSRDPATSGSTDTQYF. For the CDR3, the DNA is TGTGCCACCAGCAGAGATCCGGCGACTAGCGGAAGCACAGATACGCAGTATTTT.

In this sample, this clone turned up once. V usage is TRBV9 and J usage is TRBJ2-7, with 9 bases lining up with TRBD1. Germline CDR1 reads SGDLS; CDR2 reads YYNGEE. This CDR3 has 15 residues. V shed 4 bases and J 2 bases; nucleotides not matched to a gene: 7. CDR3 sequence (DNA): TGTGCCAGCAGCCCCCAGACAGGGGGACCCTACGAGCAGTACTTC. This translates into CASSPQTGGPYEQYF.

This clone was seen more than once but under ten times. The gene calls are TRBV5-1 and TRBJ1-6; 8 positions agree with TRBD1. The CDR3 sequence is 15 residues long. The V gene end was trimmed by 4 bases and the J gene end by 9 bases; junction bases not matched to a gene: 9. The germline CDR1 and CDR2 sequences are SGHRS and YFSETQ. CDR3 sequence (DNA): TGCGCCAGCAGCCAGATGACAGGGGCTGGTTCACCCCTCCACTTT. Translated: CASSQMTGAGSPLHF.

The genes are TRBV5-6 and TRBJ2-7, with D maybe TRBD1 (5 bases). V was pared by 4 bases and J by 2 bases, with 22 bases between. From germline, CDR1 is SGHDT and CDR2 YYEEEE. The CDR3 sequence is 17 residues long. The CDR3 sequence is CASSALTGQGSPYEQYF. CDR3 sequence (DNA): TGTGCCAGCAGCGCCTTGACCGGGCAGGGTTCCCCCTACGAGCAGTACTTC.

The J gene is TRBJ1-1, the V gene TRBV7-6; no clear D gene. The CDR3 is made up of 13 amino acids. Trimming removed 0 bases from V and 1 base from J, with 3 bases in between. CDR1 is SGHVS and CDR2 is FNYEAQ in the germline V gene. The CDR3: CASSLAGNTEAFF. DNA of the CDR3: TGTGCCAGCAGCTTAGCAGGGAACACTGAAGCTTTCTTT.

The genes are TRBV11-2 and TRBJ2-7; D is perhaps TRBD2 (6 bases). The CDR3 has 15 amino acids. V was shortened by 7 bases and J by 0 bases, with 16 bases between the two germline ends. Germline loops: CDR1 SGHAT, CDR2 FQNNGV. The CDR3 nucleotides read TGTGCCAGCACCCCAGGAGGAGGGAGCTCCTACGAGCAGTACTTC. It codes for CASTPGGGSSYEQYF.

CDR3 in amino acids: CASSPDRAYGYTF. For the CDR3, the DNA is TGTGCCAGCAGCCCAGACAGGGCCTATGGCTACACCTTC. The chain employs TRBV12-3 or TRBV12-4 and TRBJ1-2; 7 bases are a match to TRBD1. There are 13 residues in the CDR3. J lost 4 bases, V lost 6 bases, and 5 bases had no gene match.

Note on this clone: The junction departs from the called germline gene at one end, perhaps through a read error. The DNA for the CDR3 is TGTGCCAGCAGTTTGGGGAATTCGGGTTCACCCCTCCACTTT. Protein sequence: CASSLGNSGSPLHF. The rearrangement joins TRBV5-6 to TRBJ1-6; D ambiguous. The germline V gene encodes CDR1 SGHDT and CDR2 YYEEEE. This CDR3 has 14 amino acids.

The rearrangement links TRBV11-2 to TRBJ2-5, with D possibly TRBD1 on 5 matching bases. This CDR3 has 14 amino acids. Trimming pared 4 bases from V and 0 bases from J, leaving 9 bases between. From germline, CDR1 is SGHAT and CDR2 FQNNGV. For the CDR3, the DNA is TGTGCCAGCAGCTCAGGGCCCAACCAAGAGACCCAGTACTTC. Translated, it gives CASSSGPNQETQYF.

This clone was seen just once. The chain combines TRBV3-1 (or the pseudogene TRBV3-2) with TRBJ2-1; possible D gene TRBD1, 6 bases. The CDR3 extends over 12 amino acids. V was clipped by 5 bases and J by 7 bases, with 9 bases between them. CDR1 and CDR2 from the germline V gene are LGHDT and YNNKEL (reference sequence). CDR3 nucleotides: TGTGCCAGCAGCGACCAGGGGAATGAGCAGTTCTTC. Its translation: CASSDQGNEQFF.

The rearrangement joins TRBV6-6 to TRBJ1-1, with D maybe TRBD1 (5 bases). CDR3 length: 14 amino acids. With 2 bases removed from V and 5 bases from J, the gap between germline ends came to 12 bases. Per germline, CDR1 MNHNY and CDR2 SVGAGI (reference sequence). CDR3 loop: CASSYLRGRTEAFF. The CDR3 region has the DNA TGTGCCAGCAGTTACCTCCGGGGGAGGACTGAAGCTTTCTTT.

The genes are TRBV5-1 and TRBJ1-3; D unclear. Looked up from germline, CDR1 is SGHRS and CDR2 is YFSETQ. This CDR3 is built from 13 residues. V was clipped by 4 bases and J by 3 bases, with 8 bases between them. CDR3 sequence reads: CASSADGGNTIYF. The CDR3 nucleotides read TGCGCCAGCAGCGCGGACGGTGGAAACACCATATATTTT.

The genes are TRBV11-2 and TRBJ2-1; D gene unclear. Germline loops: CDR1 SGHAT, CDR2 FQNNGV. Trimming took off 0 bases at V and 2 bases at J, with 2 bases between the two ends. This CDR3 comprises 13 residues. CDR3 protein: CASSLETYNEQFF. CDR3 in DNA: TGTGCCAGCAGCTTAGAAACCTACAATGAGCAGTTCTTC.

This chain links TRBV19 with TRBJ1-5; no firm D call. The CDR3 consists of 14 residues. Germline CDR1 and CDR2: LNHDA and SQIVND (reference sequence). Trimming stripped 3 bases from V and 6 bases from J, with 12 bases between. This CDR3 is CASSILVEGQPQHF. The CDR3 DNA follows: TGTGCCAGTAGTATCTTAGTGGAAGGTCAGCCCCAGCATTTT.

The chain employs TRBV29-1 and TRBJ2-1; 15 bases match TRBD2. The CDR3 has 15 residues. Unmatched junction bases numbered 5, after V lost 7 bases and J lost 4 bases. Germline V gene lookup returns CDR1 SQVTM and CDR2 ANQGSEA. CDR3 in amino acids: CSAGTSGGSYNEQFF. The DNA for the CDR3 is TGCAGCGCTGGGACTAGCGGGGGGAGTTACAATGAGCAGTTCTTC.

The CDR3 sequence is CASSISGTGAYGYTF. The CDR3 DNA reads as TGTGCCAGTAGCATATCCGGGACAGGGGCCTATGGCTACACCTTC. V gene TRBV19 combines with J gene TRBJ1-2; 10 positions agree with TRBD1. The CDR3 has 15 amino acids. Germline V gene lookup returns CDR1 LNHDA and CDR2 SQIVND (reference sequence). V lost 6 bases, J lost 4 bases, and 8 bases stayed unmatched.

V and J are TRBV6-7 and TRBJ1-1; D is unclear. Being an ORF, TRBV6-7 has a function that is uncertain. The length of the CDR3 is 13 residues. Trimming removed 8 bases from V and 0 bases from J, with 10 bases in between. CDR3 coding DNA: TGTGCCAGCGTGGTGTGGGTGAACACTGAAGCTTTCTTT. The encoded protein is CASVVWVNTEAFF.

The chain recombines TRBV6-5 with TRBJ1-2, with D tentatively TRBD1 (6 bases). This CDR3 is built from 13 residues. V lost 0 bases and J lost 8, with 10 bases in between. Germline V gives CDR1 MNHEY, CDR2 SVGAGI. In DNA form, the CDR3 reads TGTGCCAGCAGTTACTCCGTACAGGGAGGCTACACCTTC. This gives the protein CASSYSVQGGYTF.

The J gene is TRBJ2-1, the V gene TRBV4-1; 15 bases line up with TRBD2. Germline trimming cut 1 base from V and 7 bases from J; bases unmatched to any gene: 5. Germline assignment: CDR1 MGHRA and CDR2 YSYEKL. CDR3 length: 17 residues. This CDR3 is CASSQGTSGGAENEQFF. The DNA for the CDR3 is TGCGCCAGCAGCCAAGGGACTAGCGGGGGGGCCGAGAATGAGCAGTTCTTC.

This clone occurred a few times. The J gene is TRBJ1-4, the V gene TRBV19, with 9 bases lining up with TRBD1. CDR1 and CDR2 (germline): LNHDA, SQIVND (reference sequence). The CDR3 covers 15 residues. J lost 5 bases, V lost 5 bases, and 6 bases had no gene match. Here the CDR3 DNA reads TGTGCCAGTAGTGCCGCCACAGGGGGCAATGAAAAACTGTTTTTT. Protein product: CASSAATGGNEKLFF.

This chain links TRBV7-9 with TRBJ2-1, with 10 bases identical to TRBD1. Trimming took 2 bases from V and 7 from J; bases not matched to a gene: 8. The CDR3 is made up of 16 amino acids. From germline, CDR1 is SEHNR and CDR2 FQNEAQ (reference sequence). For the CDR3, the DNA is TGTGCCAGCAGCTTAATAAAGGGACAGGGGACAAATGAGCAGTTCTTC. It encodes CASSLIKGQGTNEQFF.